Described below is a single T cell receptor beta chain sequence and its context. This clonotype was counted between two and nine times. No cognate antigen has been identified for it. Per-base quality was not reported, and no clone a single base away is much larger than it. To prepare the library, multiplex PCR was applied. Sequencer: Illumina HiSeq 4000. CDR3 regions were amplified by Arm-PCR with iRepertoire HTBI primers to construct TCR beta libraries. Gel purification was performed on PCR products prior to sequencing. The authors' pipeline ran thus. Gene usage analysis of CDR3 amino acid clonotypes relied on the roughly 67 TRBV and 14 TRBJ segments identified across samples. COPE and FqMerger were used to merge filtered high-quality paired reads into contigs. BLAST was used to align contigs to IMGT TRBV, TRBD and TRBJ reference genes, and CDR3 was defined according to IMGT. Any clonotype with a frequency above 0.1% was classified as a highly expanded clone. Repertoire diversity was measured by Shannon entropy, and V-J evenness by the Gini coefficient. Clonotypes shared by more than one individual were considered public. The public reads were reanalyzed by TCRdb: fastp trimming at Q25, MiXCR alignment, in-frame beta chains only. Identical CDR3 protein sequences are pooled into one entry, listed with their most common genes and DNA. TCRdb, not the original authors, processed these V and J calls. In all, the sample holds hundreds of thousands of distinct CDR3 sequences, and roughly 17% of those were seen once. Roughly 10% of the sample is taken by the ten largest.

The sample originates from a study of regulatory T cells in long-lasting Graves disease (TCRdb year 2021). Study-level background: Patients with newly diagnosed Graves' disease had been on antithyroid drugs for under 3 months. Patients with persistent Graves' disease were compared with patients with newly diagnosed Graves' disease using TCR sequencing and RNA sequencing of peripheral blood. The study took place in China and was registered as a clinical trial. A total of around 35 samples underwent TCR sequencing: about 13 from persistent and roughly 20 from newly diagnosed Graves' disease patients.

The germline ends are 13 bases apart after V is trimmed by 3 bases and J by 6 bases. The germline V gene supplies CDR1 KGHDR and CDR2 SFDVKD. Its CDR3 holds 14 amino acids, cysteine through phenylalanine. Left in the record is the CDR3 DNA by itself, 42 bases read in frame from the first base. The time point label here, explained by the study, means: newly diagnosed GD, antithyroid drugs for less than 3 months. RNA was extracted from PBMCs in TRIzol for both TCR sequencing and RNA sequencing. Graves' disease was diagnosed according to American Thyroid Association guidelines. Recruitment of patients was carried out at an endocrinology department in Xi'an, China. Each patient gave approximately 10 milliliters of peripheral blood, collected in an EDTA anticoagulant tube. Ficoll Paque Plus density gradient separation was used to isolate PBMCs, and no additional T cell sorting was done. An Agilent 2100 Bioanalyzer and agarose gel were used to check RNA quality, while a NanoDrop 2000 measured RNA concentration.

The paper's findings and limits, for the study overall: Sequencing and analysis were restricted to the TCR beta chain. The authors acknowledged the small sample size as a limitation that may reduce accuracy. Persistent disease showed preferential use of TRBV28, TRBJ1-2 and TRBJ2-5, whereas newly diagnosed disease favored TRBV20-1 and TRBJ2-1. A larger number of public clonotypes was shared among persistent patients (more than 2,500) than among newly diagnosed patients (roughly 1,000). Peripheral blood alone was examined, since thyroid tissue, which constituted the primary lesion, could not be accessed. Compared with newly diagnosed patients, persistent Graves' disease patients had lower TCR Shannon entropy and fewer highly expanded clones, which suggests clonal expansion.

This sample was shared with a second study, whose subject was T cells in Graves' hyperthyroidism and ophthalmopathy. The other study reports the following: Stable Graves' hyperthyroidism was defined as no progression to ophthalmopathy during 18 months of follow-up. Hyperthyroidism patients were aged 18 to 65 years and newly diagnosed, with disease duration of less than 2 months. Patients with uncontrolled infections, other autoimmune diseases, pregnancy or lactation were excluded. Diagnoses were established on the basis of clinical symptoms, serum thyroxine and TRAb, thyroid ultrasound, and orbital computed tomography. The first round of RT-PCR for the TCR CDR3 was performed with the HTBI primer set and the Qiagen OneStep RT-PCR kit. Most expanded thyroid clonotypes (frequency above 0.001) were also detected in blood, a finding suggesting that blood repertoires may reflect thyroid immune responses. A model built on a 13 V-J signature distinguished ophthalmopathy from stable hyperthyroidism, reaching about 88% sensitivity and around 81% specificity in cross-validation and 80%/75% in testing. During validation, the model predicted progression to ophthalmopathy a median of approximately 6.5 months ahead of onset, with almost 71% sensitivity and roughly 72% specificity. To identify distinguishing TCR V-J signatures, a discovery cohort of about 100 patients was used, comprising under 45 with Graves' ophthalmopathy and under 60 with stable Graves' hyperthyroidism. Whether ophthalmopathy could be predicted prospectively was tested in an independent validation cohort made up of 18 hyperthyroidism patients plus 17 patients who later progressed to ophthalmopathy. The roughly 90 discovery patients were divided at random into training and test sets in a 7:3 ratio. Thyroid tissue and blood T-cell repertoires from six Graves' hyperthyroidism patients were also compared in the study. Following sampling, methimazole starting at 30 mg daily was given to hyperthyroidism patients, and high-dose intravenous methylprednisolone was given to ophthalmopathy patients. The libraries were constructed in a second round of multiplex PCR and then size-selected and purified. The libraries were sequenced on an Illumina HiSeq2000 using paired-end 100 bp reads. SOAPnuke was used to process the raw data, with reads discarded if the reads contained adapters or uncalled bases, had a mean Phred below 15, or lacked an exact constant-primer or identifier match. COPE v1.2.5 was used to merge high-quality paired reads, and clonotypes were defined as unique nucleotide sequences. MiTCR v1.1 was used to align clonotypes to the IMGT TRBV, TRBD and TRBJ reference segments. Only V-J combinations with frequency above 0.0001, covering 99.2% of repertoires, were analysed. The TCS score was defined as F50 (clonal expansion) divided by E x V (chaos), with BLOSUM62-based TCRdist calculated between CDR3 peptides within each V-J. Welch's t-statistics and random forest reduced roughly 500 V-J features to 13, which were used in a naive Bayes classifier (R e1071). No statistical method was used to fix the sample size in advance, and group allocation was not hidden from the investigators. The paper reports TCR Vbeta CDR3 sequencing of more than 120 peripheral blood samples: 43 ophthalmopathy, fewer than 80 hyperthyroidism and approximately 17 progressor patients.

Source: peripheral blood mononuclear cells (PBMCs), taken at new diagnosis, from a patient treated with antithyroid drugs. The chain employs TRBV24-1 and TRBJ1-2, with no confidently assigned D gene. The receptor comes from a woman in her thirties with Graves disease. Donor details come from another sample of the same person, matched by shared clones. The DNA sequence is TGTGCCACCAGTGATGAGGGCGACGGGGATGGCTACACCTTC. This encodes CATSDEGDGDGYTF.